One sample yielded the 26 T cell receptor beta chains listed below, sequenced in a study of shared clonotypes between healthy human individuals. The naive CD8 population came from CD45RO-negative cells selected for CCR7, without terminally differentiated effector memory CD45RA+ cells. Profiled with immunoSEQ multiplex PCR; TCRdb holds only in-frame clones, not every one. The sample has 2 million to 2.5 million clones, less than 95% seen once; the top ten hold around 1.1%. The sequencing input was naive CD8+ T cells sorted from blood. The receptors were gathered from a man aged 18 to 29 in good health.

The DNA of the CDR3 is TGCGCCAGCAGCCAGGGGCTAGGAAACACCATATATTTT. Translation gives CASSQGLGNTIYF. The genes are TRBV4-1 and TRBJ1-3; TRBD1 might be the D (5 bases). This CDR3 contains 13 residues. Looked up from germline, CDR1 is MGHRA and CDR2 is YSYEKL. V dropped 3 bases and J dropped 4 bases, with 7 bases sitting between them.

The chain has TRBV7-9 and TRBJ2-1; D gene unclear. V shed 5 bases and J shed 10 bases, with 15 bases lying between them. The CDR3 loop spans 13 amino acids. Germline CDR1 SEHNR, CDR2 FQNEAQ (reference sequence). The CDR3 DNA sequence: TGTGCCAGCAGCCTAACTAACTCCGACGAGCAGTTCTTC. Protein product: CASSLTNSDEQFF.

The DNA of the CDR3 is TGTGCCATCAGAACATTAGCGGGAGGGCCTGACGAGCAGTACTTC. Its protein product is CAIRTLAGGPDEQYF. V is TRBV10-3 and J is TRBJ2-7; 11 bases are a match to TRBD2. With 6 bases clipped from V and 5 bases from J, the junction kept 9 bases outside the gene matches. Per the germline V gene, CDR1 is ENHRY and CDR2 is SYGVKD. The CDR3 consists of 15 residues.

This chain joins TRBV5-6 and TRBJ2-3; possibly TRBD1 for D (6 bases). The CDR3 runs to 19 residues. CDR1 and CDR2 from the germline V gene are SGHDT and YYEEEE. The V gene lost 4 bases and the J gene lost 1 base, with 25 bases spanning the gap. For the CDR3, the DNA is TGTGCCAGCAGCCCCGAGGTCCCTAGCAGGGGCTTGGGCACAGATACGCAGTATTTT. Translated, it gives CASSPEVPSRGLGTDTQYF.

The count of this clone is one. The rearrangement joins TRBV10-3 to TRBJ2-1; unclear D gene. The CDR3 is made up of 12 amino acids. The ends were cut back, 2 bases at V and 10 bases at J, with 9 bases in the middle. The germline V gene has CDR1 ENHRY and CDR2 SYGVKD. The CDR3 DNA reads as TGTGCCATCAGTGAGACCACCAGAGAGCAGTTCTTC. It encodes CAISETTREQFF.

The chain has TRBV10-2 and TRBJ1-5; D is undetermined. V lost 0 bases and J lost 6, with 12 bases in between. The CDR3 has 15 residues. Germline assignment: CDR1 WSHSY and CDR2 SAAADI. The CDR3 loop is CASSESGPRRQPQHF. Written as DNA, the CDR3 is TGCGCCAGCAGTGAGTCCGGACCGAGGCGTCAGCCCCAGCATTTT.

The V gene is TRBV5-1, the J gene TRBJ1-5; D ambiguous. The CDR3 is 13 residues long. Germline lookup yields CDR1 SGHRS and CDR2 YFSETQ. Between the trimmed V and J ends, which lost 0 bases and 7 bases, there was a span of 8 bases. The CDR3 DNA follows: TGCGCCAGCAGCTTGGACCCGGGACAGCCCCAGCATTTT. It specifies CASSLDPGQPQHF.

In nucleotides, the CDR3 is TGCAGCGTTGAAGATGAACGCACAGATACGCAGTATTTT. It encodes CSVEDERTDTQYF. The gene calls are TRBV29-1 and TRBJ2-3, with D uncertain. There are 13 residues in the CDR3. Trimming removed 0 bases at V and 1 base at J, with 5 bases between. Germline values: CDR1 SQVTM, CDR2 ANQGSEA.

The rearrangement joins TRBV7-8 to TRBJ2-7, with a weak D call TRBD1 (6 bases). Germline lookup yields CDR1 SGHVS and CDR2 FQNEAQ. Trimming removed 2 bases at V and 4 bases at J, with 15 bases between. The CDR3 is made up of 15 amino acids. Here the CDR3 DNA reads TGTGCCAGCAGCTTATCCAGCAGGGGCGAATACGAGCAGTACTTC. This translates into CASSLSSRGEYEQYF.

This sequence joins TRBV9 and TRBJ2-7; D tentatively reads TRBD1 or TRBD2 (5 bases each). Per germline, CDR1 SGDLS and CDR2 YYNGEE. The V end lost 3 bases, the J end lost 6 bases, and 25 bases lay between the germline ends. This CDR3 has 17 residues. CDR3 residues: CASSARDWGRYVGEQYF. The CDR3 region has the DNA TGTGCCAGCAGCGCGAGGGATTGGGGCAGGTACGTGGGCGAGCAGTACTTC.

The chain has TRBV4-3 and TRBJ2-7, with 8 bases lining up with TRBD1. CDR1 and CDR2 from the germline V gene are LGHNA and YSLEER. V lost 3 bases, J lost 1 base, and 5 bases stayed unmatched. This CDR3 spans 15 amino acids. The CDR3 spells CASSQTRTGSYEQYF. CDR3 DNA: TGCGCCAGCAGCCAGACGAGGACAGGGTCCTACGAGCAGTACTTC.

The rearrangement joins TRBV27 to TRBJ2-1; the D call may be TRBD1 or TRBD2 (6 bases each). Germline V gives CDR1 MNHEY, CDR2 SMNVEV (reference sequence). The CDR3 contains 13 residues. V was cut by 2 bases and J by 8 bases, with 10 bases left in between. The CDR3 region is CASSLEGGDEQFF. CDR3 in DNA: TGTGCCAGCAGTTTAGAGGGGGGCGATGAGCAGTTCTTC.

The chain uses TRBV6-1 and TRBJ2-7; D is unresolved. The CDR3 spans 13 residues. V was cut by 4 bases and J by 3 bases, with 10 bases left in between. The germline V gene encodes CDR1 MNHNS and CDR2 SASEGT. The CDR3 DNA reads as TGTGCCAGCAGTGCCCAAACAGACTACGAGCAGTACTTC. Translated, it gives CASSAQTDYEQYF.

Written as DNA, the CDR3 is TGTGCCAGTAGTGAAGGCCTGGCTTTCGGGGAGCTGTTTTTT. This translates into CASSEGLAFGELFF. The V and J genes are TRBV19 and TRBJ2-2; the D is unclear. The CDR3 contains 14 residues. The germline V and J ends were trimmed by 5 bases and 7 bases, with 14 bases remaining between them. The V gene's germline CDR1 is LNHDA and CDR2 SQIVND (reference sequence).

The V gene is TRBV4-1, the J gene TRBJ2-3, with TRBD1 matching 10 bases. Germline trimming cut 2 bases from V and 4 bases from J; bases unmatched to any gene: 6. This CDR3 has 16 residues. Germline CDR1 is MGHRA and CDR2 is YSYEKL. As DNA, the CDR3 is TGCGCCAGCAGCCAAAGGGACAGGGGCGGGCCAGATACGCAGTATTTT. Encoded protein: CASSQRDRGGPDTQYF.

The V gene is TRBV29-1, the J gene TRBJ1-1; tentative D call: TRBD1 (6 bases). Germline CDR1 is SQVTM and CDR2 is ANQGSEA. V was cut by 1 base and J by 6 bases, with 18 bases left in between. This CDR3 has 15 amino acids. CDR3 loop: CSVEGGGRGPPEAFF. The CDR3 nucleotides are TGCAGCGTTGAAGGGGGGGGCAGGGGTCCCCCTGAAGCTTTCTTT.

Written as DNA, the CDR3 is TGTGCCAGCAGCCCCGCGGAGGGGCCGAACACTGAAGCTTTCTTT. It encodes CASSPAEGPNTEAFF. The chain has TRBV7-8 and TRBJ1-1, with D maybe TRBD1 (5 bases). The CDR3 spans 15 residues. V was shortened by 5 bases and J by 1 base, with 14 bases between the two germline ends. Germline V gene sequence: CDR1 SGHVS, CDR2 FQNEAQ.

The rearrangement links TRBV11-2 to TRBJ2-5; 7 nucleotides line up with TRBD1. The CDR3 runs 14 residues. J lost 5 bases, V lost 5 bases, and 8 bases had no gene match. Germline CDR1 is SGHAT and CDR2 is FQNNGV. CDR3 sequence: CASSATGVRETQYF. CDR3 sequence (DNA): TGTGCCAGCAGCGCAACAGGGGTTCGGGAGACCCAGTACTTC.

The chain employs TRBV28 and TRBJ2-7; D may be TRBD2 (5 bases). The length of the CDR3 is 11 residues. CDR1 is MDHEN, CDR2 SYDVKM, per germline. Trimming removed 3 bases from V and 11 bases from J, with 11 bases in between. The CDR3 is CASSFVGVEYF. The CDR3 nucleotides are TGTGCCAGCAGTTTTGTGGGAGTCGAGTACTTC.

V is TRBV28 and J is TRBJ2-2; no definite D call. In germline, CDR1 is MDHEN, CDR2 SYDVKM. The V and J ends lost 3 bases and 7 bases respectively, with 15 bases between them. This CDR3 region has 15 residues. The CDR3 spells CASSFLAVDHGELFF. The CDR3 DNA reads TGTGCCAGCAGTTTCTTGGCCGTCGATCACGGGGAGCTGTTTTTT.

The rearrangement links TRBV4-1 to TRBJ2-5; D gene unclear. Trimming stripped 0 bases from V and 5 bases from J, with 22 bases between. Germline V lookup: CDR1 MGHRA, CDR2 YSYEKL. The CDR3 has 18 residues. The CDR3 is CASSQDWLGPVGEETQYF. Written as DNA, the CDR3 is TGCGCCAGCAGCCAAGATTGGCTGGGCCCGGTCGGTGAGGAGACCCAGTACTTC.

The rearrangement uses TRBV4-1 and TRBJ1-1; D not resolved. The CDR3 runs to 12 residues. Germline V gene data show CDR1 as MGHRA and CDR2 as YSYEKL. Trimming stripped 2 bases from V and 3 bases from J, with 4 bases between. CDR3: CASSQLDTEAFF. CDR3 DNA: TGCGCCAGCAGCCAATTGGACACTGAAGCTTTCTTT.

The chain employs TRBV27 and TRBJ2-1; 8 bases match TRBD2. CDR1 is MNHEY and CDR2 is SMNVEV in the germline V gene (reference sequence). The CDR3 length is 19 residues. After removal of 4 bases from V and 7 bases from J, the junction contained 21 bases not matched to a gene. CDR3 DNA sequence: TGTGCCAGCAGTTGGTCCCTAGCGTCCCGGCGGGAGGATCAGAATGAGCAGTTCTTC. The encoded protein is CASSWSLASRREDQNEQFF.

The chain recombines TRBV7-8 with TRBJ2-3; no definite D call. Germline-derived CDR1 and CDR2 are SGHVS and FQNEAQ. The V end was cut by 1 base, the J end by 2 bases, with 7 bases between. The CDR3 loop spans 14 amino acids. The CDR3 region is CASSLVVDTDTQYF. The CDR3 DNA is TGTGCCAGCAGCTTAGTTGTGGACACAGATACGCAGTATTTT.

Points on this clone: This specimen includes other DNA sequences encoding the same CDR3. V is TRBV27 and J is TRBJ2-7; D unresolved. The CDR3 totals 14 residues. Germline V gives CDR1 MNHEY, CDR2 SMNVEV (reference sequence). Trimming pared 3 bases from V and 0 bases from J, leaving 9 bases between. The CDR3 DNA reads as TGTGCCAGCAGTTTGTTGGGCCCCTCCTACGAGCAGTACTTC. Translation: CASSLLGPSYEQYF.

The chain combines TRBV7-6 with TRBJ2-7; D tentatively reads TRBD1 or TRBD2 (6 bases each). V gave up 2 bases and J gave up 6 bases, with 20 bases separating them. The CDR3 sequence is 16 residues long. Germline V gene sequence: CDR1 SGHVS, CDR2 FNYEAQ. The CDR3: CASSLRDSDRRAEQYF. In DNA, the CDR3 is TGTGCCAGCAGCTTAAGGGACTCCGACAGGCGGGCCGAGCAGTACTTC. Filled out from reference TRBV7-6 and TRBJ2-7, the complete variable domain reads GAGVSQSPRYKVTKRGQDVALRCDPISGHVSLYWYRQALGQGPEFLTYFNYEAQQDKSGLPNDRFSAERPEGSISTLTIQRTEQRDSAMYRCASSLRDSDRRAEQYFGPGTRLTVT.